A selection of T cell receptor beta chains follows, all from one sample in a study of blood T cell repertoires in COVID-19. The table came from immunoSEQ multiplex PCR; TCRdb's copy has only in-frame clones and leaves some out. The sample includes around 150,000 clones, 80% to 90% of them seen just once. The material sequenced was peripheral blood. These receptors all stem from a human donor in a cohort sampled during active COVID-19. The conserved cysteine and the conserved F or W are not part of the CDR3 here. The order of the fields is V gene, D gene, CDR3 protein. A D gene is named only where the DNA matches it firmly.

V gene: TRBV27
D gene: TRBD2
CDR3 protein: AIRLAGGPSRTGELF

V gene: TRBV6-5
D gene: TRBD1
CDR3 protein: ASSYWTGTTEAF

V gene: TRBV7-2
D gene: TRBD2
CDR3 protein: ASSSLAGVILNEQF

V gene: TRBV6-1
D gene: TRBD1
CDR3 protein: ASSEAVGQGVLNYGYT

V gene: TRBV4-1
D gene: -
CDR3 protein: ASSRDTNTGELF

V gene: TRBV7-8
D gene: TRBD1
CDR3 protein: ASTRRDRALEQY

V gene: TRBV4-3
D gene: -
CDR3 protein: ASSRAQFRNNEQF

V gene: TRBV6-5
D gene: -
CDR3 protein: ASGGSRRGTQGYT

V gene: TRBV19
D gene: -
CDR3 protein: ASSWSGNSEAF

V gene: TRBV7-6
D gene: TRBD2
CDR3 protein: ASSLRLAGESDEQY

V gene: TRBV5-1
D gene: TRBD1
CDR3 protein: ASSFRTGDTGELF

V gene: TRBV10-3
D gene: -
CDR3 protein: AIIQEDGYT

V gene: TRBV4-3
D gene: TRBD2
CDR3 protein: ASSQVAGADTQY

V gene: TRBV29-1
D gene: -
CDR3 protein: SADGVHNEQF

V gene: TRBV4-3
D gene: -
CDR3 protein: ASSQGGAGLGTEAF

V gene: TRBV7-9
D gene: TRBD2
CDR3 protein: ASSPSGAYNEQF

V gene: TRBV24-1
D gene: TRBD2
CDR3 protein: ATSVGRAGGTRDTQY

V gene: TRBV4-3
D gene: TRBD1
CDR3 protein: ASSQDLGRGWTGELF

V gene: TRBV10-3
D gene: TRBD2
CDR3 protein: ATSSGRLYEQY

V gene: TRBV6-1
D gene: TRBD1
CDR3 protein: ASSEAGTEKNYGYT

V gene: TRBV2
D gene: TRBD2
CDR3 protein: ASRLAGGRSGELF

V gene: TRBV28
D gene: -
CDR3 protein: ASRTSGSYEQY

V gene: TRBV19
D gene: TRBD1
CDR3 protein: ASSIRGPAQPQH

V gene: TRBV28
D gene: TRBD1
CDR3 protein: ASSSPDRGPDTQY

V gene: TRBV4-1
D gene: -
CDR3 protein: ASSPRQMNTEAF

V gene: TRBV9
D gene: TRBD2
CDR3 protein: ASSARLAGGADTQY

V gene: TRBV10-1
D gene: -
CDR3 protein: ASGRWSEKLF

V gene: TRBV21-1
D gene: -
CDR3 protein: ASSKEVLYYTDTQY

V gene: TRBV4-1
D gene: -
CDR3 protein: ASSHALEVTGELF

V gene: TRBV5-4
D gene: TRBD2
CDR3 protein: ASSSPGLAGGLPVEQY

V gene: TRBV10-2
D gene: -
CDR3 protein: ASSETATYEQY

V gene: TRBV7-9
D gene: TRBD1
CDR3 protein: ASSTHRGRGLTEAF

V gene: TRBV5-5
D gene: -
CDR3 protein: ASSIGQPQETQY

V gene: TRBV28
D gene: -
CDR3 protein: ASSLQGGETQY

V gene: TRBV27
D gene: TRBD1
CDR3 protein: ASSLIGGFNQPQH

V gene: TRBV24-1
D gene: -
CDR3 protein: ATSDGRANGYT

V gene: TRBV19
D gene: -
CDR3 protein: TAGPWNTGELF

V gene: TRBV4-3
D gene: -
CDR3 protein: ASSQDRRATYEQY

V gene: TRBV30
D gene: -
CDR3 protein: AWSRGLGTGELF

V gene: TRBV9
D gene: TRBD2
CDR3 protein: ASSVEASDWGGTQY

V gene: TRBV19
D gene: -
CDR3 protein: ASSTSSGGSPRQPQH

V gene: TRBV19
D gene: TRBD2
CDR3 protein: ASSPDGGLAHQETQY

V gene: TRBV19
D gene: TRBD2
CDR3 protein: ASSTLAGVKF

V gene: TRBV7-9
D gene: TRBD2
CDR3 protein: ASSPAGTSVNEQF

V gene: TRBV14
D gene: -
CDR3 protein: ASSQDIQGGTEAF

V gene: TRBV13
D gene: -
CDR3 protein: ASSSEFGYT

V gene: TRBV5-4
D gene: TRBD2
CDR3 protein: ASSLNGRPDEQY

V gene: TRBV2
D gene: TRBD1
CDR3 protein: ASNRPGQGDYEQY

V gene: TRBV27
D gene: -
CDR3 protein: ASRSLFGYEQY

V gene: TRBV2
D gene: -
CDR3 protein: ASSPLVNEQF

V gene: TRBV9
D gene: -
CDR3 protein: ASSVERGGYTDTQY